This T cell receptor (beta chain) was sequenced for a study of vaccination and CD4 T cells after COVID-19. Sequencing of cultured CD4+ T cell DNA used the Oncomine TCR Beta short-read assay. TCRdb independently ran MiXCR on the PCR reads; one entry per CDR3 protein. Found here are 15,000 to 20,000 distinct CDR3 sequences, 60% to 70% of them singletons; the top ten hold more than 10%. Comment on this clonotype: Its specificity is not known.

Germline CDR1 SEHNR, CDR2 FQNEAQ (reference sequence). With 5 bases removed from V and 6 bases from J, the gap between germline ends came to 16 bases. The CDR3 spans 14 residues. Treatment described: roughly 11-day PBMC culture with coronavirus spike peptide pools or control peptides (ViraFEST assay). The receptor was isolated from a human donor who had recovered from COVID-19. V usage is TRBV7-9 and J usage is TRBJ1-2; possible D gene TRBD1, 6 bases. Sequenced input: CD4+ T cells from blood, cultured in vitro. This CDR3 is CASSLRGASDGYTF. In nucleotides, the CDR3 is TGTGCCAGCAGCCTAAGGGGGGCAAGCGATGGCTACACCTTC.